Listed here is a single T cell receptor (beta chain). Its antigen is unidentified. Naive and memory CD4+ T cells came from enriched cryopreserved PBMCs. The source of the sample is a study of CD4 T cells in relation to SARS-CoV-2 and coronaviruses. Study-level information: Convalescent patients were roughly eight males and a handful of females; two were Hispanic.

General study findings and limits: No donor gave both pre-pandemic and post-infection samples.

Uncultured naive and memory CD4+ T cells supplied DNA for deep TCR-beta sequencing. Clones were sequenced by immunoSEQ multiplex PCR, and TCRdb holds only the in-frame ones, with some missing. Found here are tens of thousands of clones, about 90% of them singletons; the top ten hold around 0.4%. Germline assignment: CDR1 MNHEY and CDR2 SMNVEV (reference sequence). V lost 6 bases to trimming and J lost 6 bases; unmatched junction nucleotides: 16. This CDR3 has 16 residues. The sequence came from an adult with COVID-19. Specimen: naive CD4+ T cells from PBMCs. Subset noted: naive CD4+ T cells isolated by negative enrichment. The chain combines TRBV27 with TRBJ2-7, with 8 nucleotides matching TRBD2. In DNA form, the CDR3 reads TGTGCCAGCAGCCAACGACCGGGACTAGTCCCTCTCGAGCAGTACTTC. Protein: CASSQRPGLVPLEQYF.